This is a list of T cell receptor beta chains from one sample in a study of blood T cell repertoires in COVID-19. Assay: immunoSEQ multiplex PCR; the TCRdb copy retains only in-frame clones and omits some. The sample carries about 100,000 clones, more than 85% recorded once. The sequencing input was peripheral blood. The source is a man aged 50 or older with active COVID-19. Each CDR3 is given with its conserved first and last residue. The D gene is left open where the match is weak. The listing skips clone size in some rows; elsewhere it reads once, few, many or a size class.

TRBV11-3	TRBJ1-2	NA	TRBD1	CASSSTGGRNYGYTF	TGTGCCAGCAGCTCCACAGGGGGTCGGAACTATGGCTACACCTTC
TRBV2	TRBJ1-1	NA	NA	CASSERPGLGGEAFF	TGTGCCAGCAGTGAAAGGCCCGGGCTTGGAGGTGAAGCTTTCTTT
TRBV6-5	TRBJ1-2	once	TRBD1	CASQNAGQGYGYTF	TGTGCCAGCCAGAACGCAGGACAGGGGTATGGCTACACCTTC
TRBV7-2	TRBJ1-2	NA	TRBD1	CASSLGGTGYGYTF	TGTGCCAGCAGCTTAGGTGGGACAGGCTATGGCTACACCTTC
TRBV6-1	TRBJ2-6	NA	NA	CASSALEGGSGANVLTF	TGTGCCAGCAGTGCCTTAGAAGGGGGCTCTGGGGCCAACGTCCTGACTTTC
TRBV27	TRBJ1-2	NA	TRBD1	CASSGTGNYGYTF	TGTGCCAGCAGCGGGACAGGCAACTATGGCTACACCTTC
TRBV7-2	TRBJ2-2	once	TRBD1	CASSLAGTEFAGELFF	TGTGCCAGCAGCTTAGCCGGGACAGAATTTGCCGGGGAGCTGTTTTTT
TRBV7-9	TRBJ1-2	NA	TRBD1	CASSTRDRGNYGYTF	TGTGCCAGCAGCACCCGGGACAGGGGTAACTATGGCTACACCTTC
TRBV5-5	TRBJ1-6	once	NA	CASSPMRDRNSPLHF	TGTGCCAGCAGCCCGATGAGAGACAGGAACTCACCCCTCCACTTT
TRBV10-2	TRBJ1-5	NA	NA	CASRGQGNQPQHF	TGCGCCAGCAGGGGGCAGGGCAATCAGCCCCAGCATTTT
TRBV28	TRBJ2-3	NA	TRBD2	CASRTGGRADTQYF	TGTGCCAGCAGAACTGGCGGGAGGGCAGATACGCAGTATTTT
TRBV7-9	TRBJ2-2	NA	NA	CASSIRLGRGELFF	TGTGCCAGCAGCATAAGACTAGGTCGTGGGGAGCTGTTTTTT
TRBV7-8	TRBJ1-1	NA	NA	CASSLLRTEAFF	TGTGCCAGCAGCTTATTGCGCACTGAAGCTTTCTTT
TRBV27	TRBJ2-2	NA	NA	CASSTRAGELFF	TGTGCCAGCAGCACTAGAGCCGGGGAGCTGTTTTTT
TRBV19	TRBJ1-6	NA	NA	CASSVDRRNNSPLHF	TGTGCCAGTAGTGTTGACAGGAGGAATAATTCACCCCTCCACTTT